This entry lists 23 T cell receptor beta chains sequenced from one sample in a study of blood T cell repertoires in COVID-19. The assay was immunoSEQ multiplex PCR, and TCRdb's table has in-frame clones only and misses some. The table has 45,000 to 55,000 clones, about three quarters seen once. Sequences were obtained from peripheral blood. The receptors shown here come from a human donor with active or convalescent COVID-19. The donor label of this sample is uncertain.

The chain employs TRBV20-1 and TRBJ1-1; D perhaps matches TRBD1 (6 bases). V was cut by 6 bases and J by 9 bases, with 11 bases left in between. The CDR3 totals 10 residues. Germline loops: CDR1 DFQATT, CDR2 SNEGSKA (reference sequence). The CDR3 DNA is TGCAGTGCGCCACAGGGCCAAGCTTTCTTT. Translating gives CSAPQGQAFF.

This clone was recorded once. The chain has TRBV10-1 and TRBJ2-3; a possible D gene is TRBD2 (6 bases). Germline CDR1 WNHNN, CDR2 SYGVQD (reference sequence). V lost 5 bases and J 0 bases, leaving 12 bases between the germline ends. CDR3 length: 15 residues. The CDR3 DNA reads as TGCGCCAGCAGTAGGGACTCCCCCAGCACAGATACGCAGTATTTT. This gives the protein CASSRDSPSTDTQYF.

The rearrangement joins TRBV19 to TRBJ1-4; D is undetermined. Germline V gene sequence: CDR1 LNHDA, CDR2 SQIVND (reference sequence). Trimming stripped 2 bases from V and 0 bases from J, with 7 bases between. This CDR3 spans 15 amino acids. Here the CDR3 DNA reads TGTGCCAGTAGTATATTCCAGGCAACTAATGAAAAACTGTTTTTT. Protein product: CASSIFQATNEKLFF.

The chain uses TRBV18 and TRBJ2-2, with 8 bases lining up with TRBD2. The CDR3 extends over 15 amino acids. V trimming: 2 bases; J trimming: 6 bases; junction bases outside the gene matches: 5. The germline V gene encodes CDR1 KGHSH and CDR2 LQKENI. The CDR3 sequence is CASSPAAGAPGELFF. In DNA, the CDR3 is TGTGCCAGCTCACCAGCAGCGGGGGCCCCCGGGGAGCTGTTTTTT.

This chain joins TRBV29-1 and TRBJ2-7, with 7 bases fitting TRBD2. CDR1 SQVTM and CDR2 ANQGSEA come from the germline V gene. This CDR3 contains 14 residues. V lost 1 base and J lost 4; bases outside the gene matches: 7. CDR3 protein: CSVEGASGKYEQYF. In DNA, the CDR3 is TGCAGCGTTGAAGGGGCTAGCGGTAAATACGAGCAGTACTTC.

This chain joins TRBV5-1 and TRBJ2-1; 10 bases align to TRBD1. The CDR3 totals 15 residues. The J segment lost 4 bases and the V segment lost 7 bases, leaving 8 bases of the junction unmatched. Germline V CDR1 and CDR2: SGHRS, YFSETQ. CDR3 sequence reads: CASGNPGQGYNEQFF. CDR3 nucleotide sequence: TGCGCCAGCGGAAACCCGGGACAGGGGTACAATGAGCAGTTCTTC.

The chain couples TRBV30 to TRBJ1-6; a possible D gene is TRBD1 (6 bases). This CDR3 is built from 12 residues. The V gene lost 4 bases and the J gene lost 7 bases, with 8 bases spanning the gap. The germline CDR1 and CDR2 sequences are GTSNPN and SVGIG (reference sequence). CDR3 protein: CAWTQGNSPLHF. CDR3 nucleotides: TGTGCCTGGACCCAGGGGAATTCACCCCTCCACTTT.

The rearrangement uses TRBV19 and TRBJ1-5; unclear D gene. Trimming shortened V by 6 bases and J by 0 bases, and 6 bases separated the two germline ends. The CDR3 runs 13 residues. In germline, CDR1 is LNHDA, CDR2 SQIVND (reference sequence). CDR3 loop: CASREISNQPQHF. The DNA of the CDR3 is TGTGCCAGTAGGGAGATTAGCAATCAGCCCCAGCATTTT.

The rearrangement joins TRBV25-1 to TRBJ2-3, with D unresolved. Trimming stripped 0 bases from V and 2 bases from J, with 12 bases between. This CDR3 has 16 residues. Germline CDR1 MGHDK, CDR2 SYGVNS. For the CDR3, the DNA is TGTGCCAGCAGTGAATATTTCACAGCCGCCACAGATACGCAGTATTTT. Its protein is CASSEYFTAATDTQYF.

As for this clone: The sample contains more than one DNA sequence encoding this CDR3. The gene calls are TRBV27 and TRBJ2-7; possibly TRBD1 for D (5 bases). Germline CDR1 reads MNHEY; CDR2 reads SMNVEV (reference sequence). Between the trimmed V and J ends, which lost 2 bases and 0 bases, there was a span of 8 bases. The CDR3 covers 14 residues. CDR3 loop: CASSLLDSSYEQYF. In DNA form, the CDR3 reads TGTGCCAGCAGTTTACTCGACAGCTCCTACGAGCAGTACTTC.

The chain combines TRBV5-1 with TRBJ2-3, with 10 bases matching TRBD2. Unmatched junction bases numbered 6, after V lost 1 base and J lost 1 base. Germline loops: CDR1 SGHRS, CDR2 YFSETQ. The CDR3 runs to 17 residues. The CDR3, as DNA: TGCGCCAGCAGCTTGCTGGCTAGCGGGAGTGGCACAGATACGCAGTATTTT. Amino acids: CASSLLASGSGTDTQYF.

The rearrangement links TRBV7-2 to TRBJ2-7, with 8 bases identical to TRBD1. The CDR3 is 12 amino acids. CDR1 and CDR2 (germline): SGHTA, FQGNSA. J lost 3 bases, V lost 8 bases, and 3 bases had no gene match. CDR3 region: CASSDRDYEQYF. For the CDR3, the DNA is TGTGCCAGCTCGGACAGGGACTACGAGCAGTACTTC.

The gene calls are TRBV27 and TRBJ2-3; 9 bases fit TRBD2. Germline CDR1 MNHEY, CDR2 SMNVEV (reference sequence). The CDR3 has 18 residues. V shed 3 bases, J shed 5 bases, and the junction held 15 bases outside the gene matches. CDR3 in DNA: TGTGCCAGCAGTTTCTATCCAGGGGTAGCGGGAGAAAAAGATACGCAGTATTTT. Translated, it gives CASSFYPGVAGEKDTQYF.

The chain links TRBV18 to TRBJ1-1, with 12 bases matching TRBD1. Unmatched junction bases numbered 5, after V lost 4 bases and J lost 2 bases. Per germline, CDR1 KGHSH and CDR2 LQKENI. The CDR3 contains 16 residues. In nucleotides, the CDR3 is TGTGCCAGCTCACTAGGGACAGGGGGCGGAAACACTGAAGCTTTCTTT. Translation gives CASSLGTGGGNTEAFF.

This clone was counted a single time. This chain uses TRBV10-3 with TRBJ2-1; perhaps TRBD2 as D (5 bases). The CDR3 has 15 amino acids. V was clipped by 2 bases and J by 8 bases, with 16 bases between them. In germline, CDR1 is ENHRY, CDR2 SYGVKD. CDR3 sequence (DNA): TGTGCCATCAGTGAGAGGGCGGGCTTCGTGGATGAGCAGTTCTTC. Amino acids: CAISERAGFVDEQFF.

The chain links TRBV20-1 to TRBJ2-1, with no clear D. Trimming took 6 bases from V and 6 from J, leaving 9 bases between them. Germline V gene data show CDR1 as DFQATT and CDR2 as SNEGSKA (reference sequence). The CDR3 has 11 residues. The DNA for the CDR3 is TGCAGTGCCCCCGCTAGCAATGAGCAGTTCTTC. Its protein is CSAPASNEQFF.

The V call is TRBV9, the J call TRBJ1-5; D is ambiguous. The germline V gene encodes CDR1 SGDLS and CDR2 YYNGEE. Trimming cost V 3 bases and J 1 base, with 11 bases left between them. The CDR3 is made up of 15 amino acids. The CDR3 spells CASSEAPGSNQPQHF. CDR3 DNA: TGTGCCAGCAGCGAGGCACCGGGGAGCAATCAGCCCCAGCATTTT.

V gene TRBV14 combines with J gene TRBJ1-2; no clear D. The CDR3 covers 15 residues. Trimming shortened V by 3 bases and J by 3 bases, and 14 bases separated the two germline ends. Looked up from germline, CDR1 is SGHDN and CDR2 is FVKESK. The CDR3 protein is CASSHAEAPYYGYTF. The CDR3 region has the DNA TGTGCCAGCAGCCATGCGGAGGCCCCCTACTATGGCTACACCTTC.

CDR3 DNA: TGCGCCAGCAGCTTGGCAGGGGCTGGTTCGGCAGATACGCAGTATTTT. Translation gives CASSLAGAGSADTQYF. The gene calls are TRBV5-1 and TRBJ2-3, with a tentative D call TRBD1 (6 bases). V was clipped by 0 bases and J by 4 bases, with 15 bases between them. The length of the CDR3 is 16 residues. Germline CDR1 reads SGHRS; CDR2 reads YFSETQ.

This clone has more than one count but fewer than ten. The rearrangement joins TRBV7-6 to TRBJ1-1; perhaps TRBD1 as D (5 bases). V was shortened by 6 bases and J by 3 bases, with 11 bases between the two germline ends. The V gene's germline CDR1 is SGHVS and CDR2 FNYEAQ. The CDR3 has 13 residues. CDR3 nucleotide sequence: TGTGCCAGCAGGAGTCGGGGGGACACTGAAGCTTTCTTT. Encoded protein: CASRSRGDTEAFF. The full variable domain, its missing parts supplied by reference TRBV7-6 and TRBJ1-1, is GAGVSQSPRYKVTKRGQDVALRCDPISGHVSLYWYRQALGQGPEFLTYFNYEAQQDKSGLPNDRFSAERPEGSISTLTIQRTEQRDSAMYRCASRSRGDTEAFFGQGTRLTVV.

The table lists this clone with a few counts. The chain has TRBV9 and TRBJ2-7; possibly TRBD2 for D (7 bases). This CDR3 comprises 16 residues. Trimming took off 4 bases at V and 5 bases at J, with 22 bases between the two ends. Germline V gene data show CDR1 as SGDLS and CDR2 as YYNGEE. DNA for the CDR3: TGTGCCAGCAGCCCTGCTGGGGGGGCCAATATGGACGAGCAGTACTTC. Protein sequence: CASSPAGGANMDEQYF. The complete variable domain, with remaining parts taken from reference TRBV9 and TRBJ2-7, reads DSGVTQTPKHLITATGQRVTLRCSPRSGDLSVYWYQQSLDQGLQFLIQYYNGEERAKGNILERFSAQQFPDLHSELNLSSLELGDSALYFCASSPAGGANMDEQYFGPGTRLTVT.

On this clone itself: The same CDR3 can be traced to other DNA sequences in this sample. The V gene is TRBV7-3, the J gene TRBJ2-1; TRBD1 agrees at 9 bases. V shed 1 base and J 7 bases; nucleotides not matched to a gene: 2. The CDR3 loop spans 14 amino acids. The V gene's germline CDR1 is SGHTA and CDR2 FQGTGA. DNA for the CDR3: TGTGCCAGCAGCTTAATCGGGACAGGGAATGAGCAGTTCTTC. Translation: CASSLIGTGNEQFF.

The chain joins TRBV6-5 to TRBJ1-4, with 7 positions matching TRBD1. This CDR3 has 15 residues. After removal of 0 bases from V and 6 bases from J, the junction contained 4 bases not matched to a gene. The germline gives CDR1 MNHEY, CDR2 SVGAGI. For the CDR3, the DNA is TGTGCCAGCAGTTACTCAGACAGGGACCATGAAAAACTGTTTTTT. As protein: CASSYSDRDHEKLFF.